This entry describes one TCR beta chain. Antigen: not known. This CDR3 has 15 amino acids. The germline V gene encodes CDR1 MNHNS and CDR2 SASEGT. The J segment lost 9 bases and the V segment lost 3 bases, leaving 6 bases of the junction unmatched. About 10^5 TCR templates were assayed per sample. Sequenced by immunoSEQ multiplex PCR; TCRdb stores in-frame clones only, minus some. The sample lists tens of thousands of clones, around 90% occurring once. These data come from a study of siplizumab effects on memory and regulatory T cells. General study findings and limits: The alloresponse seemed to draw substantially on naive T cells, which appeared more diverse than memory cells. Alloreactive clones mapping to unstimulated subsets formed only a minor fraction.

The chain carries TRBV6-1 and TRBJ2-2, with TRBD2 identical over 11 bases. The receptor was isolated from a human donor in good health. Input material: CD8+ T cells sorted from blood. In nucleotides, the CDR3 is TGTGCCAGCAGTGATCTAGCGGGAGGAAGCAGGGAGCTGTTTTTT. This sequence encodes CASSDLAGGSRELFF.